Listed below are T cell receptor beta chains from one sample, sequenced in a study of coeliac disease. Some clones are missing from TCRdb's copy, which holds only in-frame ones; the method was immunoSEQ multiplex PCR. The sample consists of around 8,400 clones, under 65% of them appearing once. Material for sequencing was intraepithelial lymphocytes from the gut. Receptors originate from a woman aged 60-70 years with celiac disease. CDR3s include the opening cysteine and the closing phenylalanine or tryptophan. D genes are given only for firm matches. Clone size is shown for a subset of rows, as once, few, many or a class of expanded clone.

>TRBV27|TRBJ2-7|NA|TRBD1
CASSSRDRYEQYF
TGTGCCAGCAGTTCCCGGGACAGGTACGAGCAGTACTTC
>TRBV6-1|TRBJ1-2|NA|TRBD1
CASSEDGQGAWGYTF
TGTGCCAGCAGCGAAGATGGACAGGGGGCTTGGGGCTACACCTTC
>TRBV10-3|TRBJ2-7|NA|NA
CAIMQGDEQYF
TGTGCCATCATGCAGGGTGACGAGCAGTACTTC
>TRBV11-2|TRBJ2-5|NA|TRBD1
CTSSSYDRAETQYF
TGTACCAGCAGCTCATACGACAGGGCAGAGACCCAGTACTTC
>TRBV28|TRBJ2-7|NA|TRBD1
CASGTTGGLREQYF
TGTGCCAGCGGAACCACAGGGGGGTTGAGGGAGCAGTACTTC
>TRBV9|TRBJ2-7|NA|NA
CASSHAPSGTSYEQYF
TGTGCCAGCAGCCACGCTCCCTCGGGGACATCCTACGAGCAGTACTTC
>TRBV7-9|TRBJ2-5|once|NA
CASSPGTLQETQYF
TGTGCCAGCAGCCCGGGGACTTTACAAGAGACCCAGTACTTC
>TRBV6-1|TRBJ1-2|NA|NA
CAIHQGIRGYTF
TGTGCCATTCACCAGGGGATTCGGGGCTACACCTTC
>TRBV6-6|TRBJ2-7|NA|TRBD2
CASSYPSSGYYEQYF
TGTGCCAGCAGTTACCCCTCTAGCGGCTACTACGAGCAGTACTTC
>TRBV16|TRBJ1-1|NA|NA
CASSQGRMNTEAFF
TGTGCCAGCAGCCAGGGGAGAATGAACACTGAAGCTTTCTTT
>TRBV2|TRBJ2-2|NA|NA
CASIPGTGELFF
TGTGCCAGCATCCCGGGGACCGGGGAGCTGTTTTTT
>TRBV5-4|TRBJ2-1|NA|NA
CASSQNRLHEQFF
TGTGCCAGCAGCCAAAACAGGTTACATGAGCAGTTCTTC
>TRBV11-2|TRBJ2-3|NA|NA
CASSLRWGPGWDTQYF
TGTGCCAGCAGCTTGAGGTGGGGGCCGGGCTGGGATACGCAGTATTTT
>TRBV11-2|TRBJ2-1|NA|NA
CASSFPRGGANEQFF
TGTGCCAGCAGCTTTCCTAGGGGGGGGGCAAATGAGCAGTTCTTC
>TRBV19|TRBJ2-1|once|NA
CAAKPARGRGNEQFF
TGTGCCGCAAAGCCCGCCCGGGGGAGGGGGAATGAGCAGTTCTTC
>TRBV6-5|TRBJ1-1|NA|TRBD1
CASSYSGQGAVEAFF
TGTGCCAGCAGTTACTCGGGACAGGGGGCTGTTGAAGCTTTCTTT
>TRBV2|TRBJ2-5|NA|TRBD1
CASSGQVQETQYF
TGTGCCAGCAGCGGACAGGTCCAGGAGACCCAGTACTTC
>TRBV15|TRBJ1-5|once|NA
CATAGGGDQPQHF
TGTGCCACCGCCGGCGGGGGGGATCAGCCCCAGCATTTT
>TRBV11-2|TRBJ2-5|NA|TRBD2
CASSWGGRETQYF
TGTGCCAGCAGCTGGGGGGGGAGAGAGACCCAGTACTTC
>TRBV28|TRBJ2-7|once|TRBD1
CASSRPGQVSSYEQYF
TGTGCCAGCAGCCGACCCGGACAGGTTAGCTCCTACGAGCAGTACTTC
>TRBV4-3|TRBJ2-7|NA|NA
CASSQQGYEQYF
TGCGCCAGCAGCCAACAGGGCTACGAGCAGTACTTC
>TRBV14|TRBJ2-7|NA|NA
CASSQDLAVYEQYF
TGTGCCAGCAGCCAAGATTTGGCGGTCTACGAGCAGTACTTC
>TRBV19|TRBJ2-5|few|NA
CASSIDPRSPQYF
TGTGCCAGTAGTATAGATCCCCGCAGTCCCCAGTACTTC
>TRBV5-1|TRBJ2-7|once|TRBD2
CASSESGTHYEQYF
TGCGCCAGCAGCGAAAGCGGGACCCACTACGAGCAGTACTTC
>TRBV7-8|TRBJ2-5|few|NA
CASSLWLQETQYF
TGTGCCAGCAGCTTATGGCTGCAAGAGACCCAGTACTTC
>TRBV28|TRBJ2-7|NA|TRBD2
CASSHPFGGYEQYF
TGTGCCAGCAGTCACCCATTCGGGGGGTACGAGCAGTACTTC
>TRBV29-1|TRBJ1-1|NA|NA
CSVDRDTEAFF
TGCAGCGTTGACAGGGACACTGAAGCTTTCTTT
>TRBV9|TRBJ2-7|NA|TRBD1
CASSDRDSPYEQYF
TGTGCCAGCAGCGACCGGGACAGCCCCTACGAGCAGTACTTC
>TRBV9|TRBJ2-7|NA|TRBD2
CASSDSGGAQEQYF
TGTGCCAGCAGCGATAGCGGGGGGGCCCAAGAGCAGTACTTC
>TRBV4-1|TRBJ2-5|NA|TRBD1
CASSLGQGQETQYF
TGCGCCAGCAGCCTTGGACAGGGCCAAGAGACCCAGTACTTC
>TRBV9|TRBJ1-1|NA|TRBD1
CASSHQGVGTEAFF
TGTGCCAGCAGCCACCAGGGGGTGGGCACTGAAGCTTTCTTT
>TRBV4-3|TRBJ2-2|NA|TRBD1
CASSQEADRGRELFF
TGCGCCAGCAGCCAAGAAGCGGACAGGGGACGAGAGCTGTTTTTT
>TRBV29-1|TRBJ2-6|NA|NA
CSVSFGLSIQSRANVLTF
TGCAGCGTTTCGTTTGGACTAAGCATACAAAGTCGGGCCAACGTCCTGACTTTC
>TRBV27|TRBJ1-4|NA|TRBD1
CASSLLGTGFNEKLFF
TGTGCCAGCAGTTTATTAGGGACAGGTTTTAATGAAAAACTGTTTTTT
>TRBV29-1|TRBJ2-7|NA|TRBD2
CSVAASGGAYEQYF
TGCAGCGTCGCCGCTAGCGGGGGGGCCTACGAGCAGTACTTC
>TRBV25-1|TRBJ1-2|few|NA
CASSESWAHGYTF
TGTGCCAGCAGTGAATCCTGGGCTCATGGCTACACCTTC
>TRBV6-5|TRBJ2-5|NA|NA
CASSYSQGHETQYF
TGTGCCAGCAGTTACTCCCAGGGGCACGAGACCCAGTACTTC
>TRBV19|TRBJ1-1|once|NA
CASSIDVRATEAFF
TGTGCCAGTAGTATAGATGTCAGGGCCACTGAAGCTTTCTTT
>TRBV20-1|TRBJ1-2|few|NA
CCCLGGNGYTF
TGCTGTTGCCTGGGGGGTAACGGCTACACCTTC
>TRBV4-1|TRBJ1-2|NA|NA
CASSQVPAGNTYGYTF
TGCGCCAGCAGCCAAGTTCCGGCAGGCAACACCTATGGCTACACCTTC
>TRBV19|TRBJ2-1|NA|TRBD1
CASSIVGQSYNEQFF
TGTGCCAGTAGTATAGTGGGACAGTCCTACAATGAGCAGTTCTTC
>TRBV2|TRBJ1-5|NA|NA
CASSDGNGDQPQHF
TGTGCCAGCAGTGATGGTAACGGAGATCAGCCCCAGCATTTT
>TRBV19|TRBJ2-7|NA|NA
CASEKPRDEQYF
TGTGCCAGTGAAAAACCCCGAGACGAGCAGTACTTC
>TRBV7-2|TRBJ1-2|NA|NA
CASSSHSGTNYGYTF
TGTGCCAGCAGCTCACACTCCGGGACAAACTATGGCTACACCTTC
>TRBV27|TRBJ2-1|NA|TRBD2
CASSSPGLAVLYPYNEQFF
TGTGCCAGCAGTTCACCGGGACTAGCGGTCCTTTACCCCTACAATGAGCAGTTCTTC
>TRBV29-1|TRBJ1-1|few|NA
CSVDGQGNTEAFF
TGCAGCGTTGACGGGCAGGGTAACACTGAAGCTTTCTTT
>TRBV7-9|TRBJ1-5|NA|TRBD1
CASSGTGGEQPQHF
TGTGCCAGCAGCGGGACAGGGGGCGAACAGCCCCAGCATTTT
>TRBV5-5|TRBJ2-7|NA|NA
CASSSSQGSKQYF
TGTGCCAGCAGTTCCTCACAGGGTAGTAAGCAGTACTTC
>TRBV5-1|TRBJ2-1|NA|TRBD2
CASSLNPGTSGKGLFF
TGCGCCAGCAGCTTGAATCCCGGGACTAGCGGGAAGGGGCTGTTCTTC
>TRBV5-1|TRBJ2-7|large|TRBD1
CASSFYGQGGEQYF
TGCGCCAGCAGCTTCTACGGACAGGGCGGCGAGCAGTACTTC
>TRBV4-1|TRBJ1-5|NA|NA
CASSQDPPGSEPQHF
TGCGCCAGCAGCCAAGATCCTCCGGGGTCCGAGCCCCAGCATTTT
>TRBV2|TRBJ2-5|NA|NA
CAREDQNYGETQYF
TGTGCCAGGGAAGACCAAAACTATGGAGAGACCCAGTACTTC
>TRBV6-5|TRBJ1-2|NA|NA
CASSYREADGYTF
TGTGCCAGCAGTTACCGGGAGGCAGATGGCTACACCTTC
>TRBV28|TRBJ2-7|NA|TRBD1
CASRRTGENYEQYF
TGTGCCAGCAGGAGGACAGGGGAGAACTACGAGCAGTACTTC
>TRBV13|TRBJ2-7|medium-sized|NA
CASSSRGPGEQYF
TGTGCCAGCAGCTCCAGGGGACCAGGCGAGCAGTACTTC
>TRBV10-3|TRBJ2-2|NA|NA
CAISEPPNTGELFF
TGTGCCATCAGTGAGCCTCCGAACACCGGGGAGCTGTTTTTT
>TRBV2|TRBJ1-3|NA|TRBD1
CARNRDRGNSRNTIYF
TGTGCCAGGAACCGGGACAGGGGGAACTCACGAAACACCATATATTTT
>TRBV15|TRBJ2-7|few|NA
CATSRGGGGTYEQYF
TGTGCCACCAGCAGGGGAGGGGGAGGAACCTACGAGCAGTACTTC
>TRBV18|TRBJ2-1|NA|NA
CASSPRKIREDYNEQFF
TGTGCCAGCTCACCAAGAAAGATCAGGGAGGACTACAATGAGCAGTTCTTC
>TRBV13|TRBJ2-1|NA|TRBD2
CASLAGRYNEQFF
TGTGCCAGCCTAGCGGGGCGATACAATGAGCAGTTCTTC